The rows below give T cell receptor beta chains drawn from one sample of a study of shared clonotypes between healthy human individuals. The table came from immunoSEQ multiplex PCR; TCRdb's copy has only in-frame clones and leaves some out. The sample gives 600,000 to 750,000 clones, around 77% of which show up once; about 1.7% is in the top ten. Source material: memory CD4+ T cells sorted from blood. These receptors were obtained from a woman aged 30 to 39 in good health. CDR3s include the opening cysteine and the closing phenylalanine or tryptophan. The D gene is left open where the match is weak. Clone size is not always given. Where it is, it says once, few, many or a class for expanded clones.

D	J	V	size	CDR3	DNA
TRBD1	TRBJ1-2	TRBV19	-	CASTDGGGANYGYTF	TGTGCCAGTACGGACGGAGGGGGCGCGAACTATGGCTACACCTTC
-	TRBJ2-6	TRBV30	-	CAWMDGVGSGANVLTF	TGTGCCTGGATGGATGGGGTCGGTTCTGGGGCCAACGTCCTGACTTTC
-	TRBJ2-1	TRBV5-1	-	CASSLSAGSYNEQFF	TGCGCCAGCAGCTTATCGGCGGGCTCCTACAATGAGCAGTTCTTC
TRBD2	TRBJ2-7	TRBV27	-	CASRPGTSGTYEQYF	TGTGCCAGCAGGCCCGGGACTAGCGGGACCTACGAGCAGTACTTC
-	TRBJ2-3	TRBV11-3	-	CASSEHGGPTDTQYF	TGTGCCAGCAGCGAACACGGGGGACCCACAGATACGCAGTATTTT
-	TRBJ2-7	TRBV28	-	CASSREVGYEQYF	TGTGCCAGCAGTAGGGAGGTCGGGTACGAGCAGTACTTC
-	TRBJ2-1	TRBV7-9	-	CASSLGSSDFNEQFF	TGTGCCAGCAGCTTAGGGTCTAGCGACTTCAATGAGCAGTTCTTC
-	TRBJ1-4	TRBV5-1	-	CASSPGDANEKLFF	TGCGCCAGCAGCCCTGGTGATGCTAATGAAAAACTGTTTTTT
-	TRBJ1-2	TRBV5-1	-	CASSYEMERGGYTF	TGCGCCAGCAGCTACGAGATGGAGAGAGGTGGCTACACCTTC
-	TRBJ1-4	TRBV5-1	once	CASSSDSTNEKLFF	TGCGCCAGCAGCTCCGACTCAACTAATGAAAAACTGTTTTTT
TRBD1	TRBJ1-5	TRBV23-1	few	CASSRQGNGQPQHF	TGCGCCAGCAGTCGACAGGGGAACGGTCAGCCCCAGCATTTT
-	TRBJ2-3	TRBV7-2	-	CASSLDSTSTDTQYF	TGTGCCAGCAGCTTAGACTCTACTAGCACAGATACGCAGTATTTT
-	TRBJ2-3	TRBV7-9	-	CASSPITGSKDTQYF	TGTGCCAGCAGCCCAATCACCGGGAGTAAAGATACGCAGTATTTT
TRBD1	TRBJ2-7	TRBV7-2	-	CASSFVGQGVEQYF	TGTGCCAGCAGCTTCGTAGGACAGGGGGTAGAGCAGTACTTC
-	TRBJ1-4	TRBV4-1	many	CASSQDGGFNEKLFF	TGCGCCAGCAGCCAAGATGGAGGGTTTAATGAAAAACTGTTTTTT
TRBD2	TRBJ2-7	TRBV9	-	CASSPRWTSGRHEQYF	TGTGCCAGCAGCCCCCGTTGGACTAGCGGCCGTCACGAGCAGTACTTC
TRBD1	TRBJ2-7	TRBV6-1	-	CASSVTGAGEQYF	TGTGCCAGCAGCGTTACAGGGGCGGGCGAGCAGTACTTC
-	TRBJ1-2	TRBV28	once	CASSIRDNPRGYTF	TGTGCCAGCAGCATCCGGGACAACCCACGGGGCTACACCTTC
-	TRBJ2-3	TRBV4-1	-	CASSQTTTDTQYF	TGCGCCAGCAGCCAAACTACCACAGATACGCAGTATTTT
-	TRBJ2-2	TRBV10-3	once	CATENPTGELFF	TGTGCCACCGAGAACCCTACCGGGGAGCTGTTTTTT
-	TRBJ1-1	TRBV27	-	CASSPLLTEFTEAFF	TGTGCCAGCAGTCCCTTACTGACAGAGTTCACTGAAGCTTTCTTT
-	TRBJ2-5	TRBV27	-	CASTAQGGQETQYF	TGTGCCAGCACCGCCCAGGGGGGCCAAGAGACCCAGTACTTC
-	TRBJ1-1	TRBV7-2	-	CASSFSMNTEAFF	TGTGCCAGCAGCTTTAGTATGAACACTGAAGCTTTCTTT
-	TRBJ2-4	TRBV29-1	-	CSVRDLAKNIQYF	TGCAGCGTCAGAGACCTAGCCAAAAACATTCAGTACTTC
-	TRBJ2-7	TRBV10-3	few	CASQRAGSYEQYF	TGTGCCTCCCAGAGGGCGGGTTCCTACGAGCAGTACTTC
-	TRBJ2-3	TRBV11-3	-	CASSLVPKGADTQYF	TGTGCCAGCAGCTTAGTTCCAAAAGGGGCAGATACGCAGTATTTT
-	TRBJ1-1	TRBV9	-	CASSVDRGAGEAFF	TGTGCCAGCAGCGTAGATAGGGGGGCAGGTGAAGCTTTCTTT
-	TRBJ2-3	TRBV19	few	CASSGAGRIADTQYF	TGTGCCAGTAGTGGAGCGGGTAGGATTGCAGATACGCAGTATTTT
-	TRBJ1-1	TRBV6-1	-	CASRGPWGAFF	TGTGCCAGCAGGGGACCCTGGGGAGCTTTCTTT